This T cell receptor (beta chain) emerged from a study of tumor-infiltrating lymphocytes in primary liver carcinoma. The V gene's germline CDR1 is MDHEN and CDR2 SYDVKM. V was cut by 5 bases and J by 8 bases, with 22 bases left in between. This CDR3 is built from 16 residues. Reverse transcription of approximately 500 ng total RNA with a constant-region primer produced TCR beta cDNA. Slightly modified ARM-PCR served as the procedure for the TCR beta libraries. These libraries came from three rounds of nested multiplex PCR. The two initial PCR rounds, roughly 11 cycles each, used TRBV1-TRBV30 forward and C-beta reverse primers. TCRdb passed the multiplex PCR reads through MiXCR, listing each CDR3 protein once. The sample contains about 120,000 distinct CDR3 sequences, 65% of which appear only once. Unsorted bulk tissue, about 19-30 mg of it, served as the source for co-extraction of RNA and DNA.

Specimen: liver tumor tissue from sampling region 1. Subset here: tumor region T1, superior pole. The receptor was derived from a woman aged 55-70 years with primary liver carcinoma and hepatitis B virus infection. The chain combines TRBV28 with TRBJ2-1, with a possible D match to TRBD2 (6 bases). CDR3 sequence reads: CASSGRTPGGGDEQFF. Written as DNA, the CDR3 is TGTGCCAGCAGTGGAAGGACTCCCGGTGGCGGGGATGAGCAGTTCTTC.